The 20 T cell receptor beta chains presented below share a single source sample, sequenced in a study of shared T cell receptors in the human thymus listed by TCRdb under 2021. The library was made by the immunoSEQ multiplex PCR assay. This immuneACCESS table, as held by TCRdb, lists in-frame sequences with V and J called but not all clones. Of the missing ones, under half trace to an unresolved V gene in checked studies; the others have no known cause. A total of almost 550,000 clones appear in this sample, about 80% of them only once. The ten top clones hold roughly 0.013% of the sample. These same records also appear under a second study, on human thymus T cells.

Material for sequencing was thymocytes. These receptors were taken from a boy younger than two with a congenital heart defect. Donor details come from another sample of the same person, matched by shared clones.

The V and J genes are TRBV27 and TRBJ1-2; D is unclear. V was trimmed by 2 bases and J by 4 bases, leaving 11 bases between them. Germline V gene data show CDR1 as MNHEY and CDR2 as SMNVEV (reference sequence). The CDR3 is 14 residues long. Here the CDR3 DNA reads TGTGCCAGCAGTTTAAAGGCAGGAATCTATGGCTACACCTTC. Translated, it gives CASSLKAGIYGYTF.

The V and J genes are TRBV27 and TRBJ1-5; 10 bases line up with TRBD1. The CDR3 is 20 residues long. In germline, CDR1 is MNHEY, CDR2 SMNVEV (reference sequence). V trimming: 5 bases; J trimming: 0 bases; junction bases outside the gene matches: 16. CDR3 sequence (DNA): TGTGCCAGCAGTCCCCACCCCCGAGGGACAGGGGACTATAGCAATCAGCCCCAGCATTTT. Translated, it gives CASSPHPRGTGDYSNQPQHF.

V is TRBV11-3 and J is TRBJ2-7; TRBD1 agrees at 7 bases. Looked up from germline, CDR1 is SGHNT and CDR2 is YENEEA. The CDR3 extends over 16 amino acids. V lost 4 bases to trimming and J lost 6 bases; unmatched junction nucleotides: 15. The CDR3 nucleotides are TGTGCCAGCAGCTCGAACCAGGGGGTTCCGATAAGCGAGCAGTACTTC. It codes for CASSSNQGVPISEQYF.

V and J are TRBV5-1 and TRBJ1-1, with D possibly being TRBD1 (5 bases). The CDR3 spans 14 residues. Germline CDR1 SGHRS, CDR2 YFSETQ. The V end lost 0 bases, the J end lost 7 bases, and 13 bases lay between the germline ends. The CDR3 nucleotides read TGCGCCAGCAGCTTGGTAGGGACTAAGAATGAAGCTTTCTTT. This gives the protein CASSLVGTKNEAFF. Full variable domain (remainder filled in from reference TRBV5-1 and TRBJ1-1): KAGVTQTPRYLIKTRGQQVTLSCSPISGHRSVSWYQQTPGQGLQFLFEYFSETQRNKGNFPGRFSGRQFSNSRSEMNVSTLELGDSALYLCASSLVGTKNEAFFGQGTRLTVV.

The chain recombines TRBV5-6 with TRBJ2-3; 8 nucleotides line up with TRBD2. Germline assignment: CDR1 SGHDT and CDR2 YYEEEE. With V trimmed by 5 bases and J by 5 bases, 10 bases remained unmatched. The CDR3 is made up of 15 amino acids. CDR3 nucleotides: TGTGCCAGCAGGTCAGCGGGAGTTAGTATAGATACGCAGTATTTT. Protein sequence: CASRSAGVSIDTQYF.

In DNA, the CDR3 is TGTGCCAGCAGTCCCGGGACAGGCTACTACTATGGCTACACCTTC. Amino acid sequence: CASSPGTGYYYGYTF. This chain links TRBV27 with TRBJ1-2; 8 nucleotides match TRBD1. The CDR3 runs 15 residues. V dropped 5 bases and J dropped 3; count of bases not matched to a gene: 8. From germline, CDR1 is MNHEY and CDR2 SMNVEV (reference sequence).

This rearrangement joins TRBV27 to TRBJ2-7; possibly TRBD1 for D (6 bases). CDR1 is MNHEY, CDR2 SMNVEV, per germline (reference sequence). V was clipped by 7 bases and J by 3 bases, with 19 bases between them. The CDR3 is 15 residues long. The CDR3 loop reads CASTQGLGHFYEQYF. The CDR3 DNA follows: TGTGCCAGCACCCAGGGGTTGGGGCACTTCTACGAGCAGTACTTC.

The chain is built from TRBV27 and TRBJ2-7; 7 positions match TRBD2. The V gene end was trimmed by 11 bases and the J gene end by 0 bases; junction bases not matched to a gene: 7. Germline loops: CDR1 MNHEY, CDR2 SMNVEV (reference sequence). The CDR3 has 13 residues. The DNA of the CDR3 is TGTGCCGGATCAGCGGGATCCTCCTACGAGCAGTACTTC. Translating gives CAGSAGSSYEQYF.

Here the CDR3 reads CASRGTRAGHRLARNEQYF. The CDR3 coding sequence is TGTGCCAGCAGGGGGACGAGGGCAGGGCACCGACTAGCGAGGAACGAGCAGTACTTC. The chain links TRBV2 to TRBJ2-7; 8 bases fit TRBD2. CDR1 is SNHLY, CDR2 FYNNEI, per germline. V shed 6 bases, J shed 5 bases, and the junction held 24 bases outside the gene matches. CDR3 size: 19 residues.

On this clone itself: The same CDR3 also results from other DNA sequences found in this sample. The chain links TRBV4-1 to TRBJ2-7, with 12 nucleotides matching TRBD2. Trimming took 0 bases from V and 1 from J; bases not matched to a gene: 13. This CDR3 contains 20 residues. Germline V gene data show CDR1 as MGHRA and CDR2 as YSYEKL. The CDR3 sequence: CASSQDARTSGTLGSYEQYF. The CDR3, as DNA: TGCGCCAGCAGCCAAGATGCCCGGACTAGCGGGACACTGGGATCCTACGAGCAGTACTTC.

The CDR3 nucleotides read TGCGCCAGCAGCCAAGCATATACAGGGGAAATCTACGAGCAGTACTTC. This encodes CASSQAYTGEIYEQYF. This rearrangement joins TRBV4-3 to TRBJ2-7; TRBD1 matches at 7 bases. Germline trimming cut 1 base from V and 3 bases from J; bases unmatched to any gene: 9. This CDR3 has 16 amino acids. Germline V gives CDR1 LGHNA, CDR2 YSLEER.

V and J are TRBV28 and TRBJ1-1; no clear D gene. Germline values: CDR1 MDHEN, CDR2 SYDVKM. The CDR3 spans 12 residues. The ends were cut back, 1 base at V and 7 bases at J, with 7 bases in the middle. The CDR3 sequence: CASSLSVLEAFF. The CDR3, as DNA: TGTGCCAGCAGTTTATCGGTGCTTGAAGCTTTCTTT.

The V gene is TRBV4-3, the J gene TRBJ1-2; a weak D match, TRBD1 (5 bases). V was cut by 1 base and J by 3 bases, with 12 bases left in between. Germline V gives CDR1 LGHNA, CDR2 YSLEER. The CDR3 totals 15 residues. The CDR3 sequence: CASSQGAGRHYGYTF. Written as DNA, the CDR3 is TGCGCCAGCAGCCAAGGGGCAGGGCGACACTATGGCTACACCTTC.

The J gene is TRBJ2-1, the V gene TRBV27, with TRBD2 matching over 9 bases. The length of the CDR3 is 16 residues. Germline CDR1 is MNHEY and CDR2 is SMNVEV (reference sequence). V was pared by 5 bases and J by 8 bases, with 13 bases of the junction left unmatched. Here the CDR3 DNA reads TGTGCCAGCAGTCCCCTACGCGGGAGGGCCTGGGATGAGCAGTTCTTC. It translates to CASSPLRGRAWDEQFF.

This clone was observed a few times. The chain recombines TRBV14 with TRBJ1-1, with D tentatively TRBD1 (5 bases). Germline CDR1 is SGHDN and CDR2 is FVKESK. The V end lost 1 base, the J end lost 10 bases, and 10 bases lay between the germline ends. The CDR3 length is 12 residues. The CDR3 protein is CASSQVSGGAFF. The CDR3 DNA sequence: TGTGCCAGCAGCCAAGTTTCCGGGGGAGCTTTCTTT.

The chain joins TRBV19 to TRBJ2-7, with 9 bases aligning to TRBD1. V gave up 2 bases and J gave up 2 bases; unmatched junction bases: 13. Per the germline V gene, CDR1 is LNHDA and CDR2 is SQIVND (reference sequence). The CDR3 is made up of 18 amino acids. CDR3 coding DNA: TGTGCCAGTAGTATACTCCCGACAGGGGGGTTGAGGACCTACGAGCAGTACTTC. This translates into CASSILPTGGLRTYEQYF.

This clone occurred a few times. This chain links TRBV4-3 with TRBJ2-7, with 15 bases identical to TRBD2. CDR1 and CDR2 from the germline V gene are LGHNA and YSLEER. The CDR3 covers 18 residues. The trim removed 1 base at V and 6 bases at J, leaving 10 bases unmatched. CDR3 nucleotide sequence: TGCGCCAGCAGCCAAGGGACTAGCGGGAGGGTCGACCTCCTCGAGCAGTACTTC. Translation gives CASSQGTSGRVDLLEQYF.

The chain employs TRBV29-1 and TRBJ2-7; maybe TRBD2 (7 bases). This CDR3 comprises 14 residues. Germline CDR1 and CDR2: SQVTM and ANQGSEA. Trimming cost V 3 bases and J 3 bases, with 15 bases left between them. In DNA, the CDR3 is TGCAGCGTTGAGCCCTGGGGGGGCCACTACGAGCAGTACTTC. This encodes CSVEPWGGHYEQYF.

CDR3 protein: CASSLTDRDRGYTGELFF. Here the CDR3 DNA reads TGTGCCAGCAGCTTGACCGACCGGGACAGGGGTTACACCGGGGAGCTGTTTTTT. The V and J genes are TRBV28 and TRBJ2-2; 10 nucleotides match TRBD1. In germline, CDR1 is MDHEN, CDR2 SYDVKM. The CDR3 has 18 residues. V lost 6 bases, J lost 3 bases, and 13 bases stayed unmatched.

This rearrangement joins TRBV6-1 to TRBJ2-2; the match to TRBD2 covers 12 bases. V was clipped by 4 bases and J by 1 base; unmatched bases: 7. Germline V gene data show CDR1 as MNHNS and CDR2 as SASEGT. The CDR3 contains 18 residues. The CDR3: CASSGIVTSGRNTGELFF. CDR3 bases: TGTGCCAGCAGTGGGATCGTGACTAGCGGGAGGAACACCGGGGAGCTGTTTTTT.